The source of this TCR beta chain is a study of PD-1 blockade in classical Hodgkin lymphoma (dated by TCRdb to about 2020). Some background on the complete study: Nivolumab dosing was 3 mg/kg intravenously every 2 weeks, continuing until either disease progression or unacceptable toxicity. To define a peripheral blood immune signature of response to PD-1 blockade in classical Hodgkin lymphoma, the study combined TCR beta sequencing with CyTOF.

What the study reported, not specific to this receptor: Among trial patients, those achieving complete response had baseline diversity similar to that of newly diagnosed patients, while diversity was significantly lower in partial responders and progressors. The study was restricted to a single clinical trial cohort, and the causes of repertoire differences, possibly disease activity or prior therapy, were left undefined. By C4D1, a significant rise was seen in CD4+ TCR diversity but not in CD8+ TCR diversity (p=0.0027 vs p=0.16), and the rise was most apparent among complete responders (p=0.02). Lower diversity was seen in patients whose nivolumab began less than 1 year after ASCT, and these patients were left out of later analyses so that immune reconstitution would not confound the results. Baseline TCR diversity was reported as lower in newly diagnosed patients than in healthy donors, and lower still in relapsed/refractory patients.

Sample time point, as interpreted from the label and publication: cycle 4 day 1 (C4D1), after more than five weeks of nivolumab. All trial patients had relapsed after autologous stem cell transplantation, with cohorts A, B and C differing in prior brentuximab vedotin exposure. The trial cohort comprised some 60 patients with relapsed/refractory classical Hodgkin lymphoma whose best overall responses were complete response, partial response or progressive disease. Single-agent nivolumab was administered to trial patients in the multi-cohort phase II CheckMate 205 trial. An independent review committee assessed best overall response using the 2007 International Working Group response criteria. PBMCs from the trial were collected at three points: immediately before nivolumab initiation (C1D1), and during therapy at cycle 2 day 1 and cycle 4 day 1. After peripheral blood was drawn into 8 mL Vacutainer Cell Preparation Tubes, PBMCs were isolated by centrifugation and then cryopreserved.

V loses 1 base of germline sequence and J loses 0 bases, and the interval between the two ends is 4 bases. The CDR3 starts with the cysteine, ends with the phenylalanine, and has 14 residues. This entry keeps only the CDR3 DNA: 42 bases, framed from base 1. CDR1 SGHVS and CDR2 FQNEAQ were looked up in the germline V gene. Worth noting for this clone: No cognate antigen has been identified for it. No per-base quality is available; no much larger clone lies one base away.

Genomic DNA was isolated using the Qiagen DNeasy kit from unsorted PBMCs as well as from negatively selected CD4+ and CD8+ fractions. Amplification of TCR beta CDR3 regions was done by immunoSEQ multiplex PCR with primers that anneal to V and J segments. A synthetic immune receptor repertoire was used to minimize amplification bias, and any residual bias was removed computationally once sequencing was done. Processing in the source paper ran as follows. Repertoire diversity was quantified as the Shannon entropy index using custom Python scripts. Unsorted, CD4+ and CD8+ repertoires were analyzed separately, except for combined analyses in which CD4+ and CD8+ sequences were merged in silico. Clonal expansion was defined as at least a 2-fold frequency increase after treatment relative to C1D1, with a pseudocount of 0.5 for undetected baseline clones. Clones with 0 or 1 copy at C1D1 were defined as singleton clones, while clones with 2 or more copies were defined as non-singleton clones. Clones expanded in unsorted samples were annotated as CD4+, CD8+ or unknown by matching protein sequences in sorted samples from the same patient. Wilcoxon tests were applied to paired samples to test diversity changes from C1D1 to C4D1. In TCRdb, the immuneACCESS table is reduced to in-frame sequences with V and J assigned. These tables do not hold every clone; where another copy was compared, an unresolved V gene accounts for under half, and the others remain unexplained. V, J and clone size derive from that table, while D and trimming were established from the DNA sequence. This sample lists 90,000 to 140,000 clones; around nine tenths were detected once. The ten largest clones take up roughly 20% of the sample.

The source was peripheral blood mononuclear cells (PBMCs), collected before the fourth cycle of nivolumab. The sequence came from a human donor with classical Hodgkin lymphoma. The sequence links TRBV7-8 to TRBJ2-1; the D gene identity is not certain. The nucleotides are TGTGCCAGCAGCTTAGGTAGCTCCTACAATGAGCAGTTCTTC. It translates to CASSLGSSYNEQFF. The full variable domain, with segments outside the CDR3 supplied by the reference TRBV7-8 and TRBJ2-1 proteins, appears as GAGVSQSPRYKVAKRGQDVALRCDPISGHVSLFWYQQALGQGPEFLTYFQNEAQLDKSGLPSDRFFAERPEGSVSTLKIQRTQQEDSAVYLCASSLGSSYNEQFFGPGTRLTVL.